Below, 30 T cell receptor beta chains from the same sample are listed, as sequenced in a study of blood T cells in healthy people across ages. Through a sample-barcoded 5' primer and a J-beta primer mix, a second PCR was run for 7 to 11 cycles. TCRdb re-called the 5' RACE reads through MiXCR, storing one row per CDR3 protein. The sample includes about 900,000 distinct CDR3 sequences, roughly 43% of them seen just once. Sequenced material: blood. These receptors all come from a young man in good health.

A few counts support this clonotype. The chain carries TRBV6-2 or TRBV6-3 and TRBJ1-2; possibly TRBD1 for D (6 bases). Germline CDR1 MNHEY, CDR2 SVGEGT. V was trimmed by 8 bases and J by 4 bases, leaving 11 bases between them. The CDR3 spans 12 residues. CDR3 residues: CASVDRSYGYTF. CDR3 coding DNA: TGTGCCAGCGTTGACAGGAGCTATGGCTACACCTTC.

The rearrangement links TRBV6-6 to TRBJ1-3; D is undetermined. This CDR3 contains 14 residues. The ends were cut back, 2 bases at V and 0 bases at J, with 5 bases in the middle. Germline CDR1 reads MNHNY; CDR2 reads SVGAGI (reference sequence). In DNA form, the CDR3 reads TGTGCCAGCAGTTACGGCCGCTCTGGAAACACCATATATTTT. Translated: CASSYGRSGNTIYF.

This clonotype was picked up a small number of times. This rearrangement joins TRBV10-3 to TRBJ2-1; 9 positions agree with TRBD2. Germline CDR1 is ENHRY and CDR2 is SYGVKD. V gave up 10 bases and J gave up 4 bases; unmatched junction bases: 8. This CDR3 has 14 amino acids. This chain's CDR3 is CATWSTSGYNEQFF. The CDR3 DNA reads as TGTGCCACTTGGTCGACTAGCGGATACAATGAGCAGTTCTTC.

The J gene is TRBJ2-3, the V gene TRBV2; D possibly corresponds to TRBD1 (6 bases). The CDR3 is 15 amino acids. The germline V gene encodes CDR1 SNHLY and CDR2 FYNNEI. Trimming left V 5 bases short and J 4 bases short, with 16 bases between. CDR3 in amino acids: CASSSLTGTSDTQYF. CDR3 nucleotides: TGTGCCAGCAGTTCTTTAACAGGGACCTCAGATACGCAGTATTTT.

This clonotype was counted between two and nine times. V and J are TRBV21-1 and TRBJ2-7; the table's D call of TRBD1 was not tested on the DNA. TRBV21-1 represents a pseudogene. CDR3 length: 15 amino acids. The CDR3 region has the DNA TGTGCCAGCAGCAAAGGACAGACCTGGAACTACGAGCAGTACTTC. Translating gives CASSKGQTWNYEQYF.

This sequence joins TRBV6-5 and TRBJ1-1, with TRBD1 identical over 9 bases. The CDR3 runs to 15 residues. The germline V gene has CDR1 MNHEY and CDR2 SVGAGI. With 2 bases clipped from V and 0 bases from J, the junction kept 1 base outside the gene matches. The CDR3 loop is CASSYDRGVNTEAFF. The CDR3 DNA reads TGTGCCAGCAGTTACGACAGGGGGGTGAACACTGAAGCTTTCTTT.

This clonotype was counted between two and nine times. The rearrangement uses TRBV25-1 and TRBJ1-2, with a weak D call TRBD1 (5 bases). The CDR3 consists of 13 residues. The germline CDR1 and CDR2 sequences are MGHDK and SYGVNS. With 4 bases removed from V and 0 bases from J, the gap between germline ends came to 6 bases. The CDR3 DNA reads as TGTGCCAGCAGTGGACAGCCTAACTATGGCTACACCTTC. Translation gives CASSGQPNYGYTF.

The CDR3 loop is CASSPGQGIYNEQFF. The CDR3 region has the DNA TGTGCCAGCTCACCAGGTCAGGGTATCTACAATGAGCAGTTCTTC. V and J are TRBV18 and TRBJ2-1; D perhaps matches TRBD1 (5 bases). Germline CDR1 and CDR2: KGHSH and LQKENI. The V and J ends lost 2 bases and 3 bases respectively, with 11 bases between them. The CDR3 has 15 amino acids.

V and J are TRBV4-1 and TRBJ2-7; TRBD1 is a possible D gene (6 bases). Trimming pared 1 base from V and 5 bases from J, leaving 12 bases between. This CDR3 has 14 amino acids. Germline CDR1 is MGHRA and CDR2 is YSYEKL. The CDR3 spells CASSQGGQPDEQYF. The CDR3 DNA is TGCGCCAGCAGCCAAGGCGGACAGCCGGACGAGCAGTACTTC.

In regard to this clonotype: This clone may be a read error of a much larger clone one base away. The chain links TRBV4-2 to TRBJ2-6; TRBD1 might be the D (5 bases). From germline, CDR1 is LGHNA and CDR2 YNFKEQ. The CDR3 runs 16 residues. DNA of the CDR3: TGTGCCTGCAGCCAGGCCCAGGGATCCGGGGCCAACGTCCTGACTTTC. Translating it yields CACSQAQGSGANVLTF.

This clonotype has a handful of counts. This chain links TRBV20-1 with TRBJ1-6; tentative D call: TRBD1 (5 bases). This CDR3 has 12 amino acids. CDR1 and CDR2 (germline): DFQATT, SNEGSKA (reference sequence). Here the CDR3 DNA reads TGCGGGGGGTCGAGGTCCTTTTCACCCCTCCACTTT. It yields the protein CGGSRSFSPLHF.

This clonotype showed up many times. In DNA, the CDR3 is TGTGCCAGCAGCCGACAGGAAAACTATGGCTACACCTTC. It codes for CASSRQENYGYTF. J is TRBJ1-2 and V is TRBV7-9, with a possible D match to TRBD1 (6 bases). The CDR3 has 13 amino acids. CDR1 is SEHNR and CDR2 is FQNEAQ in the germline V gene (reference sequence). V was trimmed by 5 bases and J by 2 bases, leaving 9 bases between them.

CDR3 in amino acids: CASSLLGSNGYTF. CDR3 in DNA: TGTGCCAGCAGCCTTTTGGGGTCGAATGGCTACACCTTC. The chain is built from TRBV12-3 or TRBV12-4 and TRBJ1-2; D gene ambiguous. CDR3 length equals 13 residues. The V gene lost 6 bases and the J gene lost 6 bases, with 14 bases spanning the gap.

The V and J genes are TRBV4-3 and TRBJ2-6; no clear D. V lost 0 bases, J lost 3 bases, and 15 bases lay in between. Germline lookup yields CDR1 LGHNA and CDR2 YSLEER. The CDR3 has 18 amino acids. The CDR3 coding sequence is TGCGCCAGCAGCCAAGACCAGGCCGGGCCGTTTGGGGCCAACGTCCTGACTTTC. Amino acid sequence: CASSQDQAGPFGANVLTF.

This clonotype was observed a few times. V gene TRBV20-1 combines with J gene TRBJ2-5; TRBD1 aligns across 7 bases. This CDR3 region has 14 residues. Looked up from germline, CDR1 is DFQATT and CDR2 is SNEGSKA (reference sequence). V gave up 3 bases and J gave up 1 base; unmatched junction bases: 5. This chain's CDR3 is CSASRDSVQETQYF. The DNA of the CDR3 is TGCAGTGCTAGTAGGGACAGCGTCCAAGAGACCCAGTACTTC.

The chain is built from TRBV27 and TRBJ2-7; 7 positions match TRBD2. Trimming took 5 bases from V and 5 from J; bases not matched to a gene: 12. The CDR3 sequence is 15 residues long. Germline CDR1 reads MNHEY; CDR2 reads SMNVEV (reference sequence). The CDR3 spells CASSPRWGGVNEQYF. The DNA for the CDR3 is TGTGCCAGCAGTCCCCGGTGGGGGGGAGTTAACGAGCAGTACTTC.

This clonotype was seen more than once but under ten times. The genes are TRBV6-2 or TRBV6-3 and TRBJ2-5, with D maybe TRBD1 (6 bases). The end of the DNA fits TRBJ2-7 better, so the J call may be wrong. Germline lookup yields CDR1 MNHEY and CDR2 SVGEGT. CDR3 length: 13 amino acids. The CDR3 DNA is TGTGCCAGCACGGCACAGGGTTTCTACGAGCAGTACTTC. It specifies CASTAQGFYEQYF.

The CDR3 sequence: CASSPRGNNEQFF. In nucleotides, the CDR3 is TGCGCCAGCAGCCCAAGGGGGAACAATGAGCAGTTCTTC. This chain uses TRBV4-3 with TRBJ2-1; TRBD1 is a possible D gene (6 bases). V lost 4 bases and J lost 5, with 9 bases in between. Germline CDR1 LGHNA, CDR2 YSLEER. The CDR3 totals 13 residues.

V usage is TRBV7-2 and J usage is TRBJ1-2, with 7 bases fitting TRBD1. Germline trimming cut 1 base from V and 4 bases from J; bases unmatched to any gene: 6. The CDR3 runs 15 residues. Germline loops: CDR1 SGHTA, CDR2 FQGNSA. This chain's CDR3 is CASSLEPGGPYGYTF. Here the CDR3 DNA reads TGTGCCAGCAGCTTAGAGCCAGGGGGTCCCTATGGCTACACCTTC.

This clonotype occurred a few times. This chain joins TRBV5-1 and TRBJ1-6; 7 bases line up with TRBD1. V lost 4 bases, J lost 7 bases, and 8 bases stayed unmatched. In germline, CDR1 is SGHRS, CDR2 YFSETQ. The CDR3 is made up of 15 amino acids. The CDR3 spells CASSESGTENSPLHF. CDR3 in DNA: TGCGCCAGCAGCGAGTCCGGGACAGAAAATTCACCCCTCCACTTT. The variable domain in full, with the rest retrieved from reference TRBV5-1 and TRBJ1-6, is KAGVTQTPRYLIKTRGQQVTLSCSPISGHRSVSWYQQTPGQGLQFLFEYFSETQRNKGNFPGRFSGRQFSNSRSEMNVSTLELGDSALYLCASSESGTENSPLHFGNGTRLTVT.

The sample holds a few counts of this clonotype. Written as DNA, the CDR3 is TGCGCCAGCAGCCAAGAGGACAGGGGAGGCTCCTATAATTCACCCCTCCACTTT. As protein: CASSQEDRGGSYNSPLHF. The gene calls are TRBV4-1 and TRBJ1-6; 9 bases fit TRBD1. The CDR3 loop spans 18 amino acids. Looked up from germline, CDR1 is MGHRA and CDR2 is YSYEKL. The trim removed 0 bases at V and 0 bases at J, leaving 3 bases unmatched.

Comment on this clonotype: A junction end diverges from the germline sequence, so it may reflect a read error. The CDR3 is CDSSDPRKNTGELFF. Here the CDR3 DNA reads TGTGACAGCAGTGACCCGAGGAAAAACACCGGGGAGCTGTTTTTT. The chain recombines TRBV25-1 with TRBJ2-2; D ambiguous. CDR3 size: 15 residues. Germline V gene lookup returns CDR1 MGHDK and CDR2 SYGVNS. Looking up the rest from reference TRBV25-1 and TRBJ2-2 gives the full variable domain: EADIYQTPRYLVIGTGKKITLECSQTMGHDKMYWYQQDPGMELHLIHYSYGVNSTEKGDLSSESTVSRIRTEHFPLTLESARPSHTSQYLCDSSDPRKNTGELFFGEGSRLTVL.

This clonotype occurred a few times. This chain connects TRBV4-2 to TRBJ2-7, with D perhaps assigned TRBD1 or TRBD2 (5 bases each). V was cut by 2 bases and J by 3 bases, with 17 bases left in between. CDR1 is LGHNA, CDR2 YNFKEQ, per germline. The CDR3 has 16 amino acids. For the CDR3, the DNA is TGTGCCAGCAGCCAAAGCCGGGACCTAACCCTCTACGAGCAGTACTTC. Amino acid sequence: CASSQSRDLTLYEQYF.

V and J are TRBV29-1 and TRBJ1-2; TRBD1 might be the D (6 bases). CDR3 length equals 14 residues. V was cut by 2 bases and J by 3 bases, with 13 bases left in between. Germline CDR1 SQVTM, CDR2 ANQGSEA. The CDR3 spells CSVEKGGLDYGYTF. CDR3 DNA: TGCAGCGTTGAAAAGGGGGGATTGGACTATGGCTACACCTTC.

This clonotype was counted only a few times. The chain couples TRBV7-9 to TRBJ1-1; D is uncertain. Between the trimmed V and J ends, which lost 5 bases and 10 bases, there was a span of 17 bases. The CDR3 is 13 amino acids. The V gene's germline CDR1 is SEHNR and CDR2 FQNEAQ (reference sequence). This CDR3 is CASSTEHGIVAFF. CDR3 sequence (DNA): TGTGCCAGCAGCACTGAGCACGGCATTGTAGCTTTCTTT.

J is TRBJ1-2 and V is TRBV3-1; D is unclear. This CDR3 has 14 residues. CDR1 is LGHDT and CDR2 is YNNKEL in the germline V gene (reference sequence). V gave up 0 bases and J gave up 6 bases, with 11 bases separating them. The CDR3 here is CASSQDAAVHGYTF. The CDR3 region has the DNA TGTGCCAGCAGCCAAGACGCCGCCGTACATGGCTACACCTTC.

The CDR3 reads CASRLDRGQETQYF. The CDR3 DNA reads as TGTGCCAGCAGACTTGACAGGGGGCAAGAGACCCAGTACTTC. The V call is TRBV7-9, the J call TRBJ2-5; the match to TRBD1 covers 9 bases. The germline CDR1 and CDR2 sequences are SEHNR and FQNEAQ (reference sequence). This CDR3 has 14 residues. Losses at the gene ends were 6 bases for V and 2 bases for J; bases not matched to a gene: 4.

The J gene is TRBJ1-1, the V gene TRBV5-6, with unresolved D. The V gene lost 2 bases and the J gene lost 8 bases, with 7 bases spanning the gap. CDR1 and CDR2 (germline): SGHDT, YYEEEE. The CDR3 length is 11 residues. CDR3 DNA sequence: TGTGCCAGCAGCTTTGCTGAGGAAGCTTTCTTT. The encoded protein is CASSFAEEAFF.

The chain recombines TRBV12-3 or TRBV12-4 with TRBJ1-5; no clear D. This CDR3 contains 14 residues. Trimming removed 5 bases from V and 11 bases from J, with 19 bases in between. CDR3 in amino acids: CASSPRLPQETQHF. The CDR3 DNA is TGTGCCAGCAGTCCCAGACTACCCCAAGAGACCCAGCATTTT.

The chain uses TRBV7-9 and TRBJ2-7; D gene unclear. The V and J ends lost 2 bases and 6 bases respectively, with 17 bases between them. The CDR3 runs 15 residues. The germline gives CDR1 SEHNR, CDR2 FQNEAQ (reference sequence). The CDR3 region has the DNA TGTGCCAGCAGCTTAACGGCTACAGAGACCGGCGAGCAGTACTTC. Translated, it gives CASSLTATETGEQYF.